Each of the 2 T cell receptor beta chains below was sequenced from the same sample in a study of blood T cell repertoires in COVID-19. Measured with immunoSEQ multiplex PCR; TCRdb has only the in-frame clones, and not every one. The sample shows fewer than 120,000 clones, roughly 85% of them seen only once. The sequencing sample was made of peripheral blood. Every receptor here comes from an elderly woman with active or convalescent COVID-19.

V usage is TRBV5-6 and J usage is TRBJ2-4, with unresolved D. Trimming shortened V by 2 bases and J by 0 bases, and 15 bases separated the two germline ends. This CDR3 comprises 17 residues. Germline V gives CDR1 SGHDT, CDR2 YYEEEE. The CDR3 region has the DNA TGTGCCAGCAGCTTATTCTGGCTCCCAATAGCCAAAAACATTCAGTACTTC. Protein sequence: CASSLFWLPIAKNIQYF.

The chain has TRBV7-2 and TRBJ1-2, with 7 bases aligning to TRBD1. Germline CDR1 and CDR2: SGHTA and FQGNSA. The CDR3 totals 14 residues. The V segment lost 3 bases and the J segment 4 bases; nucleotides outside the gene matches: 5. CDR3 in amino acids: CASSLGGQTYGYTF. The CDR3 bases are TGTGCCAGCAGCTTGGGGGGACAGACCTATGGCTACACCTTC.